Included here is one T cell receptor (beta chain) sequence, with context. Its matching antigen is unknown. This sample is part of a study of T cell responses to AZD1222 COVID-19 vaccine. The study, taken as a whole, reports: Nearly half of spike-specific TCRs reportedly target unmutated variant regions. Along spike, vaccine-associated CD4 TCRs were found throughout, with dominance at 160-218 and 743-854. Donors, mostly white British, included more females; clonal diversity was possibly underestimated.

The length of the CDR3 is 17 residues. V was cut by 3 bases and J by 0 bases, with 17 bases left in between. CDR1 SGHRS and CDR2 YFSETQ come from the germline V gene. Clones were sequenced by immunoSEQ multiplex PCR, and TCRdb holds only the in-frame ones, with some missing. The table shows 100,000 to 130,000 clones, with around 83% occurring only once. V is TRBV5-1 and J is TRBJ2-3, with D perhaps TRBD2 (7 bases). Specimen: peripheral blood, collected on day 0 of AZD1222 vaccination. The source is an adult in good health. Here the CDR3 DNA reads TGCGCCAGCAGCTCACTGGAGGGGGGGATTAGCACAGATACGCAGTATTTT. As protein: CASSSLEGGISTDTQYF.